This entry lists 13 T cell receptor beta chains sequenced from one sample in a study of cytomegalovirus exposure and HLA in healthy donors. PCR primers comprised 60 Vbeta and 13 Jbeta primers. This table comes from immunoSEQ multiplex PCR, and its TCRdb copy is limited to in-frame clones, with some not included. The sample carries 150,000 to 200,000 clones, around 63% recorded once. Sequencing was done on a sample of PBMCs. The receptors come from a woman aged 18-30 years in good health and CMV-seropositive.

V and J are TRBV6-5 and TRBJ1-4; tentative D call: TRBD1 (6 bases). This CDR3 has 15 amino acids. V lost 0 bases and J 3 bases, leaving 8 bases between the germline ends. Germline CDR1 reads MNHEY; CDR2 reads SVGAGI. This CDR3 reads CASSYSGQPNEKLFF. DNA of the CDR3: TGTGCCAGCAGTTACTCCGGACAGCCTAATGAAAAACTGTTTTTT.

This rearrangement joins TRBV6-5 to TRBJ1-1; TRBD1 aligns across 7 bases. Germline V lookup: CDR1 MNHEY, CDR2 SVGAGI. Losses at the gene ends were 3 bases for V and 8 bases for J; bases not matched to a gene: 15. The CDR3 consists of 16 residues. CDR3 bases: TGTGCCAGCAGTTATCGCTTTAAATGGGACAGAGTGGAAGCTTTCTTT. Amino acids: CASSYRFKWDRVEAFF.

The CDR3 DNA follows: TGTGCCAGCAGTTATTCAGGGGGGAGGATGAACACTGAAGCTTTCTTT. Amino acid sequence: CASSYSGGRMNTEAFF. The chain joins TRBV27 to TRBJ1-1, with 7 bases aligning to TRBD1. V lost 4 bases to trimming and J lost 0 bases; unmatched junction nucleotides: 8. Germline V gene sequence: CDR1 MNHEY, CDR2 SMNVEV (reference sequence). The CDR3 has 16 amino acids.

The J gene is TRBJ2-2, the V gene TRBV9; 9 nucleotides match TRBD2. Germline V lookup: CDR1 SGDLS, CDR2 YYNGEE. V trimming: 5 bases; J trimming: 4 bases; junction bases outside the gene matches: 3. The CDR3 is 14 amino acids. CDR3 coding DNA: TGTGCCAGCAGTCGACTAGCGGCCACCGGGGAGCTGTTTTTT. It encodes CASSRLAATGELFF.

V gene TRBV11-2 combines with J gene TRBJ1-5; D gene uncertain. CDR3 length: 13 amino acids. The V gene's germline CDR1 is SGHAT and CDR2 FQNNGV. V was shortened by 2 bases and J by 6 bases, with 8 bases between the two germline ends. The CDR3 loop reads CASSLRPGQPQHF. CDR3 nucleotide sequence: TGTGCCAGCAGCTTACGCCCCGGTCAGCCCCAGCATTTT.

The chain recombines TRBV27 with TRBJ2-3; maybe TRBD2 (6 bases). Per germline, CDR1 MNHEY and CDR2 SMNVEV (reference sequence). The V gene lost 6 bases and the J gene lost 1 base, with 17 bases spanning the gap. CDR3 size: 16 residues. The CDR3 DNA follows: TGTGCCAGCAGCACACCTACGGCGGGACGCACAGATACGCAGTATTTT. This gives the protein CASSTPTAGRTDTQYF.

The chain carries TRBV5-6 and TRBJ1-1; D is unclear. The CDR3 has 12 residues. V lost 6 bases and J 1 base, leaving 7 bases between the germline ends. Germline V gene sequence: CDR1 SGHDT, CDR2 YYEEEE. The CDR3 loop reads CASTYGNTEAFF. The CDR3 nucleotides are TGTGCCAGCACCTATGGGAACACTGAAGCTTTCTTT.

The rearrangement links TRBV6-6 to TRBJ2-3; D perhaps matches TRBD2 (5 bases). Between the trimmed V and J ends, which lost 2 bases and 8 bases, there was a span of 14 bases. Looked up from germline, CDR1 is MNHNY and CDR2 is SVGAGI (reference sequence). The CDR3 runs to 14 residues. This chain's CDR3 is CASSYEGLSPTQYF. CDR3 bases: TGTGCCAGCAGTTACGAGGGTCTAAGTCCTACGCAGTATTTT.

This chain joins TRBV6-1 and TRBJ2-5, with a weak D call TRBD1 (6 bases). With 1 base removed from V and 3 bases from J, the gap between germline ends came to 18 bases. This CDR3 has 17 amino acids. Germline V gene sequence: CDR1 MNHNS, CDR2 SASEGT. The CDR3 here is CASSEVVGAVTKETQYF. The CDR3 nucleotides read TGTGCCAGCAGTGAAGTCGTGGGGGCCGTAACTAAAGAGACCCAGTACTTC.

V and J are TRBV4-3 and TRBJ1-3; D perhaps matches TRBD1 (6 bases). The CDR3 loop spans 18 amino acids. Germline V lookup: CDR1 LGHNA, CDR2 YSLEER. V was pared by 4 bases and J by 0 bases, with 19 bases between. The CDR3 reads CASSPEGGEVPSGNTIYF. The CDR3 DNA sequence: TGCGCCAGCAGCCCTGAGGGGGGGGAGGTACCCTCTGGAAACACCATATATTTT.

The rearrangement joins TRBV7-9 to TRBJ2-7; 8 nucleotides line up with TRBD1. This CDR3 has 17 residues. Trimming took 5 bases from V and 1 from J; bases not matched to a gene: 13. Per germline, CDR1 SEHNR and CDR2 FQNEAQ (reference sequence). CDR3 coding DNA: TGTGCCAGCAGCCCCCGGACAGGGCAAAGAGAATCCTACGAGCAGTACTTC. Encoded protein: CASSPRTGQRESYEQYF.

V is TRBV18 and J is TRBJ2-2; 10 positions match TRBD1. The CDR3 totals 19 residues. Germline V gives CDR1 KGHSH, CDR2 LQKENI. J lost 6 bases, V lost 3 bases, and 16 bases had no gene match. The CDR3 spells CASSPSTYDRGQPAGELFF. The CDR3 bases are TGTGCCAGCTCACCTTCCACATACGACAGGGGGCAACCTGCCGGGGAGCTGTTTTTT.

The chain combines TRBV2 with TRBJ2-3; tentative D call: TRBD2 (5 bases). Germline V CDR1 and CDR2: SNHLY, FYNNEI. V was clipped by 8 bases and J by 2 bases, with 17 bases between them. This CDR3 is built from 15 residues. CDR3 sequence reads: CASQNPGSNTDTQYF. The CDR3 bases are TGTGCCAGCCAAAATCCGGGATCCAACACAGATACGCAGTATTTT.